The present entry profiles one T cell receptor (beta chain) with its context. The antigen is not known. Sequence at one end of the junction differs from germline and may be a read error. It was with a sample-barcoded 5' primer and a J-beta primer mix that a second PCR of about 7 to 12 cycles was run. Every molecule of cDNA carried a tag from a template-switch adaptor with 12 random nucleotides. Via MiXCR, TCRdb re-called the 5' RACE reads, giving one row per CDR3 protein. The repertoire holds approximately 1.5 million distinct CDR3 sequences, around 36% seen once, with 11% in the top ten. This record belongs to a study of blood T cells in healthy people across ages. The CDR3 is 18 amino acids. CDR1 and CDR2 from the germline V gene are MGHRA and YSYEKL. Points from the study as a whole: Lack of knowledge of donor CMV status possibly confounded expanded clonotype changes.

The V call is TRBV4-1, the J call TRBJ1-6, with 7 positions matching TRBD1. The TCR sequence derives from a woman in her thirties in good health. Sequenced material: blood. The CDR3 here is CASSQRIMGRGRNSPRHF. CDR3 nucleotides: TGCGCCAGCAGCCAACGTATCATGGGGAGGGGGCGTAATTCACCCCGCCACTTT.